Shown below are 17 T cell receptor beta chains from a single sample sequenced in a study of T cells in Graves' hyperthyroidism and ophthalmopathy. Amplification of TCR beta CDR3 regions used RNA as the template. Researchers ran a first-round RT-PCR on the TCR CDR3 using the HTBI primer set. TCRdb re-called the multiplex PCR reads through MiXCR, storing one row per CDR3 protein. The data hold a few hundred thousand distinct CDR3 sequences, with around a sixth observed a single time. Sequenced material: blood. The source of these receptors is a woman aged 45-60 years with Graves' hyperthyroidism.

This clonotype was seen a few times. The chain links TRBV6-1 to TRBJ1-4, with D tentatively TRBD1 (5 bases). The CDR3 spans 13 residues. Germline lookup yields CDR1 MNHNS and CDR2 SASEGT. The germline V and J ends were trimmed by 8 bases and 7 bases, with 14 bases remaining between them. Here the CDR3 reads CASDRDGLEKLFF. The DNA for the CDR3 is TGTGCCAGCGACCGGGACGGACTTGAAAAACTGTTTTTT.

V and J are TRBV2 and TRBJ1-4; the D is unclear. Trimming removed 2 bases at V and 0 bases at J, with 7 bases between. The CDR3 length is 15 residues. Germline CDR1 SNHLY, CDR2 FYNNEI. CDR3 sequence (DNA): TGTGCCAGCAGTGAATTGACTGCAACTAATGAAAAACTGTTTTTT. Translating gives CASSELTATNEKLFF.

This clonotype appeared many times. V usage is TRBV30 and J usage is TRBJ2-1, with 9 positions matching TRBD1. The CDR3 spans 14 residues. Losses at the gene ends were 2 bases for V and 7 bases for J; bases not matched to a gene: 6. Per the germline V gene, CDR1 is GTSNPN and CDR2 is SVGIG (reference sequence). CDR3 nucleotide sequence: TGTGCCTGGAGTCCAATAGGACAGGGGAATGAGCAGTTCTTC. It yields the protein CAWSPIGQGNEQFF. The full variable domain, rest sourced from reference TRBV30 and TRBJ2-1, is SQTIHQWPATLVQPVGSPLSLECTVEGTSNPNLYWYRQAAGRGLQLLFYSVGIGQISSEVPQNLSASRPQDRQFILSSKKLLLSDSGFYLCAWSPIGQGNEQFFGPGTRLTVL.

This clonotype was found once. This chain connects TRBV18 to TRBJ2-5; a possible D gene is TRBD2 (6 bases). This CDR3 has 18 residues. V was pared by 0 bases and J by 1 base, with 18 bases between. Germline CDR1 is KGHSH and CDR2 is LQKENI. The CDR3 region is CASSPPRLPGRGQETQYF. The CDR3 nucleotides are TGTGCCAGCTCACCACCTAGATTGCCCGGGAGAGGCCAAGAGACCCAGTACTTC.

The CDR3 loop reads CASRQTTAAAAYNEQFF. CDR3 nucleotide sequence: TGTGCCAGCAGGCAGACCACAGCGGCGGCCGCCTACAATGAGCAGTTCTTC. The chain links TRBV6-2 or TRBV6-3 to TRBJ2-1; TRBD2 might be the D (5 bases). CDR1 and CDR2 from the germline V gene are MNHEY and SVGEGT. Trimming stripped 6 bases from V and 2 bases from J, with 20 bases between. CDR3 length: 17 amino acids.

This clonotype was counted only a few times. A clone one base away is much larger, so this may be a read error. The chain recombines TRBV6-5 with TRBJ1-1, with 7 bases aligning to TRBD1. The CDR3 length is 15 residues. CDR1 is MNHEY and CDR2 is SVGAGI in the germline V gene. This chain's CDR3 is CAGSFSTGVGTEAFF. For the CDR3, the DNA is TGTGCCGGCAGTTTCAGCACAGGGGTGGGGACTGAAGCTTTCTTT.

The V call is TRBV2, the J call TRBJ2-5; 7 bases map to TRBD2. V lost 9 bases, J lost 2 bases, and 6 bases stayed unmatched. Germline lookup yields CDR1 SNHLY and CDR2 FYNNEI. CDR3 length equals 13 residues. In nucleotides, the CDR3 is TGTGCCAGACGAAGCGGGGTACAAGAGACCCAGTACTTC. Translating gives CARRSGVQETQYF.

In this sample, this clonotype turned up many times. CDR3 sequence: CASSSTVWDEQFF. Here the CDR3 DNA reads TGTGCCAGCAGTTCAACGGTTTGGGATGAGCAGTTCTTC. The rearrangement joins TRBV28 to TRBJ2-1; no reliable D call. The CDR3 covers 13 residues. CDR1 and CDR2 (germline): MDHEN, SYDVKM. Trimming stripped 4 bases from V and 8 bases from J, with 12 bases between.

This clonotype was seen many times. The chain joins TRBV28 to TRBJ2-3, with no clear D. CDR3 size: 12 residues. Germline CDR1 is MDHEN and CDR2 is SYDVKM. V was clipped by 2 bases and J by 7 bases, with 7 bases between them. CDR3 sequence: CASSLGGNTQYF. The CDR3 bases are TGTGCCAGCAGTTTAGGTGGGAATACGCAGTATTTT.

This clonotype was recorded many times. The gene calls are TRBV5-1 and TRBJ2-7; D gene unclear. The CDR3 consists of 14 residues. CDR1 and CDR2 from the germline V gene are SGHRS and YFSETQ. Between the trimmed V and J ends, which lost 5 bases and 7 bases, there was a span of 19 bases. This CDR3 reads CASRAWAGLREQYF. The CDR3 region has the DNA TGCGCCAGCAGGGCCTGGGCAGGCCTTCGGGAGCAGTACTTC.

In this sample, this clonotype turned up many times. This chain uses TRBV15 with TRBJ1-1, with D maybe TRBD1 (5 bases). The CDR3 covers 14 residues. Germline V gene lookup returns CDR1 LNHNV and CDR2 YYDKDF (reference sequence). Trimming pared 1 base from V and 7 bases from J, leaving 13 bases between. The CDR3 reads CATSRGGDAVEAFF. The CDR3 DNA follows: TGTGCCACCAGCAGAGGAGGGGACGCTGTTGAAGCTTTCTTT.

This clonotype was recorded a few times. This chain connects TRBV6-1 to TRBJ2-1; D is undetermined. V was clipped by 6 bases and J by 2 bases, with 14 bases between them. The V gene's germline CDR1 is MNHNS and CDR2 SASEGT. The CDR3 is 15 residues long. The CDR3 protein is CASSPYGGTYNEQFF. Written as DNA, the CDR3 is TGTGCCAGCAGCCCCTATGGTGGGACCTACAATGAGCAGTTCTTC.

The chain joins TRBV27 to TRBJ1-5; 7 nucleotides line up with TRBD1. V lost 5 bases, J lost 7 bases, and 14 bases stayed unmatched. Per the germline V gene, CDR1 is MNHEY and CDR2 is SMNVEV (reference sequence). CDR3 length: 16 residues. CDR3 loop: CASSPHTTGVNQPQHF. The DNA of the CDR3 is TGTGCCAGCAGTCCCCACACAACAGGGGTGAACCAGCCCCAGCATTTT.

This chain connects TRBV28 to TRBJ2-7; TRBD2 matches 9 bases. The germline V gene encodes CDR1 MDHEN and CDR2 SYDVKM. There are 16 residues in the CDR3. V shed 2 bases and J 0 bases; nucleotides not matched to a gene: 5. The CDR3 DNA follows: TGTGCCAGCAGTTTACCGTCTAGCGGGACCTCCTACGAGCAGTACTTC. This gives the protein CASSLPSSGTSYEQYF.

The rearrangement uses TRBV5-1 and TRBJ1-4; tentatively, D is TRBD1 (5 bases). Trimming stripped 2 bases from V and 7 bases from J, with 18 bases between. Germline V CDR1 and CDR2: SGHRS, YFSETQ. CDR3 size: 16 residues. The CDR3: CASSFLSGAGSEKLFF. In nucleotides, the CDR3 is TGCGCCAGCAGCTTTTTAAGTGGGGCAGGAAGTGAAAAACTGTTTTTT.

The genes are TRBV20-1 and TRBJ2-2, with 9 bases fitting TRBD2. The CDR3 consists of 16 residues. In germline, CDR1 is DFQATT, CDR2 SNEGSKA (reference sequence). Trimming took 2 bases from V and 5 from J; bases not matched to a gene: 9. This chain's CDR3 is CSARRFSGSRTGELFF. The CDR3 coding sequence is TGCAGTGCTAGAAGGTTTAGCGGGAGTCGGACCGGGGAGCTGTTTTTT.

In its sample, this clonotype was seen many times. The chain carries TRBV7-2 and TRBJ2-5, with D possibly called TRBD1 or TRBD2 (5 bases each). With 5 bases removed from V and 7 bases from J, the gap between germline ends came to 11 bases. The germline V gene encodes CDR1 SGHTA and CDR2 FQGNSA. The CDR3 length is 12 residues. Here the CDR3 DNA reads TGTGCCAGCAGCATTAATGGGGGGACCCAGTACTTC. Protein product: CASSINGGTQYF.